The 25 T cell receptor beta chains presented below share a single source sample, sequenced in a study of T cells in Graves' hyperthyroidism and ophthalmopathy. RNA transcripts gave rise to amplified TCR beta CDR3 regions. The study used the HTBI primer set for a first-round RT-PCR of the TCR CDR3. One entry per CDR3 protein results from TCRdb running MiXCR on the multiplex PCR reads. The sample lists nearly 600,000 distinct CDR3 sequences, approximately 13% occurring once. The sample consisted of blood. The receptors derive from a woman under 40 with Graves' hyperthyroidism that later progressed to Graves' ophthalmopathy.

This clonotype has just one count. In this CDR3 the conserved last residue, phenylalanine or tryptophan, is missing, so a read error is likely. The rearrangement uses TRBV18 and TRBJ2-7, with TRBD1 matching over 8 bases. Germline lookup yields CDR1 KGHSH and CDR2 LQKENI. CDR3 length equals 15 residues. J was trimmed by 3 bases and V by 6 bases; bases with no gene match: 10. CDR3 nucleotide sequence: TGTGCCAGCTCGAACGGACAGGGAAGGGTCTACGAGCAGTACCTC. Translation: CASSNGQGRVYEQYL.

This clonotype was detected ten times or more. V gene TRBV28 combines with J gene TRBJ1-2; no reliable D call. Germline CDR1 is MDHEN and CDR2 is SYDVKM. V was trimmed by 6 bases and J by 4 bases, leaving 24 bases between them. The CDR3 extends over 17 amino acids. In nucleotides, the CDR3 is TGTGCCAGCAGCCCCCCTGGCGGGGATATCGTCCTCTATGGCTACACCTTC. This sequence encodes CASSPPGGDIVLYGYTF.

CDR3 DNA sequence: TGTGCCAGTAGTAATCAGGGGGAGACCAGGGAGCTGTTTTTT. Protein sequence: CASSNQGETRELFF. V and J are TRBV19 and TRBJ2-2; TRBD1 matches at 7 bases. The V and J ends lost 4 bases and 9 bases, in that order; junction bases with no gene match: 8. This CDR3 contains 14 residues. Germline V gene data show CDR1 as LNHDA and CDR2 as SQIVND (reference sequence).

This clonotype was found many times. The chain carries TRBV7-9 and TRBJ1-1; D is unresolved. V was shortened by 5 bases and J by 1 base, with 11 bases between the two germline ends. Germline CDR1 is SEHNR and CDR2 is FQNEAQ (reference sequence). The CDR3 contains 14 residues. CDR3 DNA: TGTGCCAGCAGCCCAAGCGTCAGGAACACTGAAGCTTTCTTT. Protein sequence: CASSPSVRNTEAFF.

This chain links TRBV18 with TRBJ1-2, with D possibly TRBD1 on 5 matching bases. In germline, CDR1 is KGHSH, CDR2 LQKENI. Trimming removed 0 bases from V and 5 bases from J, with 10 bases in between. This CDR3 contains 14 residues. The CDR3 loop is CASSPPSGSYGYTF. The CDR3 coding sequence is TGTGCCAGCTCACCACCCTCAGGGTCATATGGCTACACCTTC. Full variable domain (rest looked up from reference TRBV18 and TRBJ1-2): NAGVMQNPRHLVRRRGQEARLRCSPMKGHSHVYWYRQLPEEGLKFMVYLQKENIIDESGMPKERFSAEFPKEGPSILRIQQVVRGDSAAYFCASSPPSGSYGYTFGSGTRLTVV.

This clonotype occurred many times. This chain connects TRBV10-3 to TRBJ1-1; no firm D call. Germline CDR1 and CDR2: ENHRY and SYGVKD. CDR3 size: 18 residues. V was trimmed by 7 bases and J by 1 base, leaving 25 bases between them. The CDR3 reads CAITPYGMPNPGNTEAFF. CDR3 coding DNA: TGTGCCATCACCCCTTATGGTATGCCAAATCCCGGGAACACTGAAGCTTTCTTT.

This clonotype came up once. The chain is built from TRBV18 and TRBJ2-1; TRBD1 matches at 9 bases. There are 15 residues in the CDR3. In germline, CDR1 is KGHSH, CDR2 LQKENI. V shed 3 bases and J 5 bases; nucleotides not matched to a gene: 5. The CDR3 protein is CASSPGTGNHNEQFF. In nucleotides, the CDR3 is TGTGCCAGCTCACCCGGGACAGGGAACCACAATGAGCAGTTCTTC.

This clonotype was detected ten times or more. The V call is TRBV19, the J call TRBJ2-1, with D perhaps TRBD1 (6 bases). From germline, CDR1 is LNHDA and CDR2 SQIVND (reference sequence). V lost 7 bases, J lost 4 bases, and 8 bases lay in between. The CDR3 is made up of 12 amino acids. The DNA of the CDR3 is TGTGCCAGTATGACAGGTTACAATGAGCAGTTCTTC. This codes for CASMTGYNEQFF. The whole variable domain, filled in from reference TRBV19 and TRBJ2-1, reads DGGITQSPKYLFRKEGQNVTLSCEQNLNHDAMYWYRQDPGQGLRLIYYSQIVNDFQKGDIAEGYSVSREKKESFPLTVTSAQKNPTAFYLCASMTGYNEQFFGPGTRLTVL.

This clonotype was observed many times. This chain joins TRBV7-8 and TRBJ2-1; D not resolved. Trimming took 0 bases from V and 1 from J, leaving 7 bases between them. Germline V gene sequence: CDR1 SGHVS, CDR2 FQNEAQ. CDR3 length: 15 amino acids. CDR3 amino acids: CASSLAQGSYNEQFF. The CDR3 nucleotides are TGTGCCAGCAGCTTAGCGCAAGGATCCTACAATGAGCAGTTCTTC.

This clonotype was counted between two and nine times. V is TRBV28 and J is TRBJ1-3; D is possibly TRBD1 (5 bases). Germline CDR1 MDHEN, CDR2 SYDVKM. This CDR3 contains 15 residues. V was clipped by 6 bases and J by 3 bases, with 15 bases between them. The CDR3 here is CASRLVGGRGNTIYF. CDR3 in DNA: TGTGCCAGCAGGCTCGTCGGGGGTCGTGGAAACACCATATATTTT.

This clonotype showed up many times. The V call is TRBV28, the J call TRBJ2-7; 7 nucleotides line up with TRBD2. V was pared by 7 bases and J by 1 base, with 7 bases of the junction left unmatched. From germline, CDR1 is MDHEN and CDR2 SYDVKM. This CDR3 has 14 amino acids. The CDR3 loop reads CASTRAGKSYEQYF. The CDR3 DNA reads TGTGCCAGCACGAGAGCGGGGAAATCCTACGAGCAGTACTTC.

This clonotype was seen at least ten times. V gene TRBV20-1 combines with J gene TRBJ2-1; possibly TRBD2 for D (5 bases). The CDR3 extends over 15 amino acids. Germline CDR1 and CDR2: DFQATT and SNEGSKA (reference sequence). With 3 bases removed from V and 3 bases from J, the gap between germline ends came to 15 bases. CDR3 sequence: CSARGLLELYNEQFF. CDR3 sequence (DNA): TGCAGTGCTAGGGGATTACTAGAACTCTACAATGAGCAGTTCTTC.

This clonotype was detected once. The J gene is TRBJ1-2, the V gene TRBV5-1; D unclear. Trimming took 2 bases from V and 5 from J, leaving 16 bases between them. The CDR3 has 15 amino acids. CDR1 and CDR2 from the germline V gene are SGHRS and YFSETQ. CDR3 loop: CASSFYPKAPYGYTF. The CDR3, as DNA: TGCGCCAGCAGCTTTTATCCGAAGGCCCCATATGGCTACACCTTC.

In its sample, this clonotype was seen many times. This chain links TRBV19 with TRBJ1-1; D possibly corresponds to TRBD1 (5 bases). Trimming took off 5 bases at V and 6 bases at J, with 16 bases between the two ends. CDR1 is LNHDA and CDR2 is SQIVND in the germline V gene (reference sequence). This CDR3 is 14 amino acids long. In nucleotides, the CDR3 is TGTGCCAGTAGTTACGCGACAGTCGGGGCTGAAGCTTTCTTT. It translates to CASSYATVGAEAFF.

This clonotype was picked up many times. The chain is built from TRBV11-2 and TRBJ1-1; D is uncertain. Between the trimmed V and J ends, which lost 1 base and 0 bases, there was a span of 9 bases. Germline-derived CDR1 and CDR2 are SGHAT and FQNNGV. This CDR3 spans 15 amino acids. The CDR3 nucleotides read TGTGCCAGCAGCTTAGGGAGCCATATGAACACTGAAGCTTTCTTT. Translating gives CASSLGSHMNTEAFF.

This clonotype was observed at least ten times. V gene TRBV20-1 combines with J gene TRBJ1-1; tentative D call: TRBD1 (6 bases). V was cut by 4 bases and J by 4 bases, with 13 bases left in between. The CDR3 has 13 amino acids. Germline-derived CDR1 and CDR2 are DFQATT and SNEGSKA (reference sequence). The CDR3 region has the DNA TGCAGTGCTACAAGGGGGGCGGTCACTGAAGCTTTCTTT. It translates to CSATRGAVTEAFF.

This chain joins TRBV6-1 and TRBJ2-5; 7 bases match TRBD2. This CDR3 is built from 16 residues. Germline V gene sequence: CDR1 MNHNS, CDR2 SASEGT. V was pared by 5 bases and J by 2 bases, with 11 bases of the junction left unmatched. CDR3 DNA sequence: TGTGCCAGCAGTCGCGTAGGGAGGGGCGGGCAAGAGACCCAGTACTTC. Its protein product is CASSRVGRGGQETQYF.

In the case of this clonotype: One base away lies a much larger clone, so this may be a sequencing read error. The chain recombines TRBV6-2 or TRBV6-3 with TRBJ2-7, with TRBD1 matching over 9 bases. In germline, CDR1 is MNHEY, CDR2 SVGEGT. Trimming at V came to 8 bases and at J to 3 bases, leaving 11 bases not matched to a gene. The CDR3 covers 15 residues. The CDR3 loop reads CASGSGTGRYYEQYF. The CDR3 DNA follows: TGTGCCAGCGGTTCCGGGACAGGGAGATACTACGAGCAGTACTTC.

The sample holds many counts of this clonotype. This chain joins TRBV6-5 and TRBJ2-7; no clear D gene. Trimming removed 0 bases at V and 6 bases at J, with 6 bases between. The germline gives CDR1 MNHEY, CDR2 SVGAGI. There are 12 residues in the CDR3. The CDR3 DNA reads as TGTGCCAGCAGTTACTCTTTGGGCGAGCAGTACTTC. This encodes CASSYSLGEQYF.

The genes are TRBV6-2 or TRBV6-3 and TRBJ1-1, with 10 bases lining up with TRBD1. J lost 5 bases, V lost 6 bases, and 6 bases had no gene match. The CDR3 is 14 amino acids. Germline CDR1 and CDR2: MNHEY and SVGEGT. CDR3 region: CASSRTGGKTEAFF. The CDR3 nucleotides read TGTGCCAGCAGCCGGACAGGGGGGAAGACTGAAGCTTTCTTT.

This clonotype was seen ten or more times. The genes are TRBV7-9 and TRBJ1-5; D is possibly TRBD1 (5 bases). CDR1 and CDR2 (germline): SEHNR, FQNEAQ (reference sequence). The CDR3 consists of 13 residues. V was clipped by 2 bases and J by 5 bases, with 7 bases between them. The CDR3 coding sequence is TGTGCCAGCAGCTTACTGGGGGATCAGCCCCAGCATTTT. Translated, it gives CASSLLGDQPQHF.

This clonotype has a handful of counts. The chain combines TRBV7-6 with TRBJ1-1; the D gene is possibly TRBD1 (6 bases). V dropped 9 bases and J dropped 4 bases, with 12 bases sitting between them. The CDR3 has 12 residues. The germline V gene has CDR1 SGHVS and CDR2 FNYEAQ. The CDR3 is CARNRVGTEAFF. In DNA form, the CDR3 reads TGTGCCAGAAACAGGGTAGGCACTGAAGCTTTCTTT.

In this sample, this clonotype turned up many times. The genes are TRBV7-9 and TRBJ1-4, with D possibly matching TRBD1 (5 bases). CDR3 size: 13 residues. Germline V CDR1 and CDR2: SEHNR, FQNEAQ (reference sequence). The ends were cut back, 5 bases at V and 10 bases at J, with 14 bases in the middle. The CDR3 region is CASSISRGGKLFF. The CDR3, as DNA: TGTGCCAGCAGCATCTCTCGGGGGGGAAAACTGTTTTTT.

This clonotype was counted many times. This rearrangement joins TRBV3-1 to TRBJ2-1, with 11 bases fitting TRBD2. The CDR3 sequence is 15 residues long. Germline V gene sequence: CDR1 LGHDT, CDR2 YNNKEL (reference sequence). With V trimmed by 7 bases and J by 7 bases, 9 bases remained unmatched. CDR3: CASTLTSGRLNEQFF. The DNA of the CDR3 is TGTGCCAGCACCCTAACTAGCGGGAGATTAAATGAGCAGTTCTTC.

This clonotype was detected many times. This chain links TRBV20-1 with TRBJ1-4; 7 positions match TRBD1. Germline CDR1 and CDR2: DFQATT and SNEGSKA (reference sequence). V lost 3 bases and J lost 0; bases outside the gene matches: 7. CDR3 size: 16 residues. CDR3 coding DNA: TGCAGTGCTAGTTCCGGGACAGTGCCAACTAATGAAAAACTGTTTTTT. Encoded protein: CSASSGTVPTNEKLFF.